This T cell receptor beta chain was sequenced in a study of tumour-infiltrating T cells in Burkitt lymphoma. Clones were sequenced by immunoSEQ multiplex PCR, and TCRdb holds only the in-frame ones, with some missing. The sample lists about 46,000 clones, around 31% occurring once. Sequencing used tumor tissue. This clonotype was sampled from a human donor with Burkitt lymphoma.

The CDR3 loop reads CASSAGTGFEQYF. For the CDR3, the DNA is TGTGCCAGCAGCGCAGGGACAGGGTTTGAGCAGTACTTC. The genes are TRBV5-4 and TRBJ2-7; TRBD1 matches at 9 bases. Germline V gives CDR1 SGHNT, CDR2 YYREEE (reference sequence). Trimming removed 4 bases from V and 7 bases from J; junction bases left unmatched: 6. This CDR3 spans 13 amino acids.